The rows below give T cell receptor beta chains drawn from one sample of a study of blood T cell repertoires in COVID-19. Repertoires were generated with immunoSEQ multiplex PCR, while TCRdb's copy carries only in-frame clones and drops some. The table includes almost 250,000 clones, about 89% detected once. Sequencing used PBMCs or T cells enriched from blood (not recorded which). The origin of the receptors is a woman in her 30s who had recovered from COVID-19. CDR3s include the opening cysteine and the closing phenylalanine or tryptophan. The D gene is left open where the match is weak. Where a row states a size, it is once, few, many or the class of an expanded clone; other rows omit it.

clone size: NA; D gene: TRBD2; V gene: TRBV29-1; J gene: TRBJ2-7; CDR3 DNA: TGCAGCGTTGAATTCTCTAGCGGGGACTACGAGCAGTACTTC; CDR3 protein: CSVEFSSGDYEQYF
clone size: NA; D gene: NA; V gene: TRBV4-3; J gene: TRBJ1-5; CDR3 DNA: TGCGCCAGCAGTACCGGACACAGCCGATCGGAGCCCCAGCATTTT; CDR3 protein: CASSTGHSRSEPQHF
clone size: NA; D gene: NA; V gene: TRBV5-1; J gene: TRBJ1-4; CDR3 DNA: TGCGCCAGCAGCTTCGGTCGAGGGGGTAGCAGTGAAAAACTGTTTTTT; CDR3 protein: CASSFGRGGSSEKLFF
clone size: NA; D gene: NA; V gene: TRBV19; J gene: TRBJ1-2; CDR3 DNA: TGTGCCAGTAGTCCCCGGGGGAACTATGGCTACACCTTC; CDR3 protein: CASSPRGNYGYTF
clone size: NA; D gene: NA; V gene: TRBV18; J gene: TRBJ2-3; CDR3 DNA: TGTGCCAGCTCACCCCGAGAGGGGGCAGATACGCAGTATTTT; CDR3 protein: CASSPREGADTQYF
clone size: NA; D gene: TRBD2; V gene: TRBV20-1; J gene: TRBJ2-7; CDR3 DNA: TGCAGTGCTAGTCAGACTAGCAGATACGACTACGAGCAGTACTTC; CDR3 protein: CSASQTSRYDYEQYF
clone size: NA; D gene: TRBD2; V gene: TRBV9; J gene: TRBJ2-1; CDR3 DNA: TGTGCCAGCAGCGTAGCGGGACTAGCGGATGAGCAGTTCTTC; CDR3 protein: CASSVAGLADEQFF
clone size: NA; D gene: TRBD2; V gene: TRBV6-1; J gene: TRBJ2-2; CDR3 DNA: TGTGCCAGCAGTGAAGCGGGACGGGAGGCGAACACCGGGGAGCTGTTTTTT; CDR3 protein: CASSEAGREANTGELFF
clone size: once; D gene: TRBD2; V gene: TRBV6-1; J gene: TRBJ2-1; CDR3 DNA: TGTGCCAGCAGTGACCTAGCGGGAGGATACAATGAGCAGTTCTTC; CDR3 protein: CASSDLAGGYNEQFF
clone size: NA; D gene: NA; V gene: TRBV3-1/TRBV3-2; J gene: TRBJ2-7; CDR3 DNA: TGTGCCAGCAGCCGAAAGCCCGGGGGAGCTACCTACGAGCAGTACTTC; CDR3 protein: CASSRKPGGATYEQYF
clone size: NA; D gene: NA; V gene: TRBV6-2/TRBV6-3; J gene: TRBJ1-1; CDR3 DNA: TGTGCCAGCAGTCCACCGACAGGAGGAGAAGCTTTCTTT; CDR3 protein: CASSPPTGGEAFF
clone size: NA; D gene: NA; V gene: TRBV5-1; J gene: TRBJ1-1; CDR3 DNA: TGCGCCAGCAGCTTCGACAGAGCCCGGAACACTGAAGCTTTCTTT; CDR3 protein: CASSFDRARNTEAFF
clone size: NA; D gene: NA; V gene: TRBV6-5; J gene: TRBJ1-1; CDR3 DNA: TGTGCCAGCAGTTACAGCGGACAGCTGAACACTGAAGCTTTCTTT; CDR3 protein: CASSYSGQLNTEAFF
clone size: NA; D gene: NA; V gene: TRBV7-8; J gene: TRBJ1-4; CDR3 DNA: TGTGCCAGCAGCGCCGACAGAGGAAATGAAAAACTGTTTTTT; CDR3 protein: CASSADRGNEKLFF
clone size: NA; D gene: TRBD1; V gene: TRBV6-2/TRBV6-3; J gene: TRBJ1-4; CDR3 DNA: TGTGCCAGCAGTCTCCGGGACAGTGAAAAACTGTTTTTT; CDR3 protein: CASSLRDSEKLFF
clone size: few; D gene: TRBD2; V gene: TRBV7-2; J gene: TRBJ2-1; CDR3 DNA: TGTGCTAGCGGGAGGGCCATGTCCTACAATGAGCAGTTCTTC; CDR3 protein: CASGRAMSYNEQFF
clone size: NA; D gene: TRBD2; V gene: TRBV27; J gene: TRBJ2-7; CDR3 DNA: TGTGCCAGCAGTTTTGGTGGGAGGGACCCTTACGAGCAGTACTTC; CDR3 protein: CASSFGGRDPYEQYF
clone size: NA; D gene: TRBD1; V gene: TRBV11-2; J gene: TRBJ1-5; CDR3 DNA: TGCGCCAGCAGCCCGAGACAGGGTAGGGATCAGCCCCAGCATTTT; CDR3 protein: CASSPRQGRDQPQHF
clone size: NA; D gene: TRBD2; V gene: TRBV7-3; J gene: TRBJ2-7; CDR3 DNA: TGTGCCAGCAGTCCTAATTCGGCGGGGGGCCTCGACGAGCAGTACTTC; CDR3 protein: CASSPNSAGGLDEQYF
clone size: NA; D gene: NA; V gene: TRBV19; J gene: TRBJ2-4; CDR3 DNA: TGTGCCAGTAGTATCCGTTCTGGAGGGATCATTCAGTACTTC; CDR3 protein: CASSIRSGGIIQYF
clone size: once; D gene: TRBD2; V gene: TRBV7-3; J gene: TRBJ2-1; CDR3 DNA: TGTGCCAGCAGACCCGCGGGGGTTAGCGGGAGTGGCGCCTACAATGAGCAGTTCTTC; CDR3 protein: CASRPAGVSGSGAYNEQFF
clone size: NA; D gene: NA; V gene: TRBV4-1; J gene: TRBJ2-3; CDR3 DNA: TGCGCCAGCAGCCAAGGAGCGGGACAAAGCACAGATACGCAGTATTTT; CDR3 protein: CASSQGAGQSTDTQYF
clone size: NA; D gene: NA; V gene: TRBV28; J gene: TRBJ2-2; CDR3 DNA: TGTGCCAGCAGCGGGGACATTGGCACCGGGGAGCTGTTTTTT; CDR3 protein: CASSGDIGTGELFF
clone size: NA; D gene: NA; V gene: TRBV5-1; J gene: TRBJ2-1; CDR3 DNA: TGCGCCAGCAGCTTGGGACTAAAATCCTACAATGAGCAGTTCTTC; CDR3 protein: CASSLGLKSYNEQFF
clone size: NA; D gene: NA; V gene: TRBV24-1; J gene: TRBJ1-1; CDR3 DNA: TGTGCCACCTCTAAGGACAGGAACACTGAAGCTTTCTTT; CDR3 protein: CATSKDRNTEAFF
clone size: once; D gene: NA; V gene: TRBV5-6; J gene: TRBJ1-1; CDR3 DNA: TGTGCCAGCAGCTTGGCCGGGGGGAACACTGAAGCTTTCTTT; CDR3 protein: CASSLAGGNTEAFF
clone size: NA; D gene: NA; V gene: TRBV11-2; J gene: TRBJ1-1; CDR3 DNA: TGTGCCAGCAGCTCCGAAGTCAAGGGGAGGGCTTTCTTT; CDR3 protein: CASSSEVKGRAFF
clone size: once; D gene: NA; V gene: TRBV7-2; J gene: TRBJ2-1; CDR3 DNA: TGTGCCAGCAGCTTGAATAGCGTCTACAATGAGCAGTTCTTC; CDR3 protein: CASSLNSVYNEQFF
clone size: NA; D gene: NA; V gene: TRBV25-1; J gene: TRBJ2-7; CDR3 DNA: TGTGCCAGCAGTGACCCAGGGTTGGGGTCCTACGAGCAGTACTTC; CDR3 protein: CASSDPGLGSYEQYF
clone size: NA; D gene: TRBD1; V gene: TRBV29-1; J gene: TRBJ1-1; CDR3 DNA: TGCAGCGTTCCTCGACAGGGGGGGACTGAAGCTTTCTTT; CDR3 protein: CSVPRQGGTEAFF
clone size: NA; D gene: NA; V gene: TRBV21-1; J gene: TRBJ2-7; CDR3 DNA: TGTGCCAGCAGGGGGCCTAGCGTAAACTACGAGCAGTACTTC; CDR3 protein: CASRGPSVNYEQYF
clone size: NA; D gene: NA; V gene: TRBV6-6; J gene: TRBJ2-2; CDR3 DNA: TGTGCCAGCAGACCCACAGGGACCTACACCGGGGAGCTGTTTTTT; CDR3 protein: CASRPTGTYTGELFF
clone size: NA; D gene: NA; V gene: TRBV10-3; J gene: TRBJ1-4; CDR3 DNA: TGTGCCATCAGTGAGGGAGAGGGAAAAAATGAAAAACTGTTTTTT; CDR3 protein: CAISEGEGKNEKLFF
clone size: NA; D gene: NA; V gene: TRBV29-1; J gene: TRBJ1-4; CDR3 DNA: TGCAGCGTTGAAGAGGCAGGGTCTAATGAAAAACTGTTTTTT; CDR3 protein: CSVEEAGSNEKLFF
clone size: once; D gene: NA; V gene: TRBV4-2; J gene: TRBJ1-3; CDR3 DNA: TGTGCCAGCAGCCAAGATTTGGACAAAGGAAACACCATATATTTT; CDR3 protein: CASSQDLDKGNTIYF
clone size: NA; D gene: TRBD1; V gene: TRBV28; J gene: TRBJ1-4; CDR3 DNA: TGTGCCAGCAGTTTTCCCGGCGGGACAGGTGAAAAACTGTTTTTT; CDR3 protein: CASSFPGGTGEKLFF
clone size: NA; D gene: TRBD1; V gene: TRBV29-1; J gene: TRBJ2-5; CDR3 DNA: TGCAGCGTTGCGGGACAGAAAGAGACCCAGTACTTC; CDR3 protein: CSVAGQKETQYF
clone size: few; D gene: TRBD1; V gene: TRBV12-3/TRBV12-4; J gene: TRBJ1-1; CDR3 DNA: TGTGCCAGCAGTTGGGACAGGAACACTGAAGCTTTCTTT; CDR3 protein: CASSWDRNTEAFF
clone size: NA; D gene: NA; V gene: TRBV11-2; J gene: TRBJ1-6; CDR3 DNA: TGTGCCAGCAGTCTTGAGGCCGACCTGTCACCCCTCCACTTT; CDR3 protein: CASSLEADLSPLHF
clone size: NA; D gene: TRBD2; V gene: TRBV3-1/TRBV3-2; J gene: TRBJ2-7; CDR3 DNA: TGTGCCAGCAGCTCCCGGACTAGTAACATTGGAGACGAGCAGTACTTC; CDR3 protein: CASSSRTSNIGDEQYF
clone size: NA; D gene: NA; V gene: TRBV28; J gene: TRBJ1-1; CDR3 DNA: TGTGCCAGCAGTCACTCGGGGCGCGGGGTGAACACTGAAGCTTTCTTT; CDR3 protein: CASSHSGRGVNTEAFF
clone size: NA; D gene: NA; V gene: TRBV2; J gene: TRBJ1-4; CDR3 DNA: TGTGCCAGCAGTGAAGTAAGGGGAAGTGGGCCCAATGAAAAACTGTTTTTT; CDR3 protein: CASSEVRGSGPNEKLFF